This T cell receptor (beta chain) is drawn from a study of T cell changes during pregnancy in multiple sclerosis. The CDR3 spans 18 amino acids, including both terminal residues. Germline loops: CDR1 MGHRA, CDR2 YSYEKL. Method: immunoSEQ multiplex PCR; TCRdb's copy keeps in-frame clones and lacks some. The sample holds roughly 40,000 clones, less than 95% seen once. On this clone: It is unclear where the CDR3 begins or ends on the DNA, so no DNA is shown, and the CDR3 is as TCRdb lists it.

The V gene is TRBV4-1, the J gene TRBJ1-3. This specimen was peripheral blood, taken in the third trimester of pregnancy. The receptor's source is a female donor with multiple sclerosis, enrolled in a pregnancy study. This CDR3 reads CASSQGPFFGDSGNTIYF.